These T cell receptor beta chains were read from a single sample in a study of a mutant IDH1 vaccine in newly diagnosed glioma. For these receptors, no antigen is known. Profiled with immunoSEQ multiplex PCR; TCRdb holds only in-frame clones, not every one. The data contain about 40,000 clones, around 76% of them singletons. Sequences were derived from PBMCs, sampled from a glioma patient whose treatment included an IDH1 peptide vaccine. The receptors originated from a man in his forties or fifties with glioma. CDR3s leave out the opening cysteine and the closing phenylalanine or tryptophan. The D gene is left open where the match is weak. The size of a clone is reported for some rows only, either as once, few or many, or as a class for expanded clones.

d_gene: NA
len: 14
abundance: NA
v_gene: TRBV4-1
j_gene: TRBJ2-7
CDR3aa: ASSQLGGRDRYEQY

d_gene: TRBD1
len: 13
abundance: few
v_gene: TRBV6-1
j_gene: TRBJ1-3
CDR3aa: ASSAQGPSGNTIY

d_gene: NA
len: 12
abundance: NA
v_gene: TRBV30
j_gene: TRBJ1-2
CDR3aa: AQNGGSASYGYT

d_gene: TRBD1
len: 13
abundance: once
v_gene: TRBV4-1
j_gene: TRBJ2-2
CDR3aa: ASSPPDRGPGELF

d_gene: NA
len: 12
abundance: NA
v_gene: TRBV27
j_gene: TRBJ1-1
CDR3aa: ATQRQFQNTEAF

d_gene: TRBD2
len: 13
abundance: NA
v_gene: TRBV2
j_gene: TRBJ2-3
CDR3aa: ASRGSGGDTDTQY

d_gene: NA
len: 11
abundance: NA
v_gene: TRBV10-3
j_gene: TRBJ1-2
CDR3aa: ATKRGGNYGYT

d_gene: NA
len: 13
abundance: NA
v_gene: TRBV9
j_gene: TRBJ1-1
CDR3aa: ASSVGREGDTEAF

d_gene: TRBD2
len: 14
abundance: NA
v_gene: TRBV9
j_gene: TRBJ2-5
CDR3aa: ASSVGNSGGTETQY

d_gene: NA
len: 11
abundance: few
v_gene: TRBV19
j_gene: TRBJ2-5
CDR3aa: ASSIISQETQY

d_gene: NA
len: 11
abundance: NA
v_gene: TRBV4-1
j_gene: TRBJ1-1
CDR3aa: ASSQVQNTEAF

d_gene: TRBD1
len: 13
abundance: NA
v_gene: TRBV5-1
j_gene: TRBJ2-1
CDR3aa: ASSSRGQGYNEQF

d_gene: TRBD2
len: 12
abundance: NA
v_gene: TRBV30
j_gene: TRBJ2-3
CDR3aa: AWRNSGGGRGQY

d_gene: NA
len: 12
abundance: NA
v_gene: TRBV30
j_gene: TRBJ1-4
CDR3aa: AWSSLGSDEKLF

d_gene: NA
len: 13
abundance: NA
v_gene: TRBV2
j_gene: TRBJ2-1
CDR3aa: ASMKGGGAFDEQF

d_gene: NA
len: 10
abundance: NA
v_gene: TRBV18
j_gene: TRBJ1-2
CDR3aa: ASSPDFYGYT

d_gene: TRBD1
len: 13
abundance: NA
v_gene: TRBV9
j_gene: TRBJ1-4
CDR3aa: ASSEGDRTNEKLF

d_gene: TRBD1
len: 12
abundance: NA
v_gene: TRBV15
j_gene: TRBJ2-7
CDR3aa: ATSPGTGGYEQY

d_gene: NA
len: 11
abundance: once
v_gene: TRBV11-2
j_gene: TRBJ2-7
CDR3aa: ASSSLSVGGEN

d_gene: NA
len: 12
abundance: NA
v_gene: TRBV5-1
j_gene: TRBJ2-5
CDR3aa: ASSSVGVRETQY

d_gene: TRBD1
len: 13
abundance: NA
v_gene: TRBV6-6
j_gene: TRBJ1-5
CDR3aa: ASRNQGGSNQPQH

d_gene: NA
len: 13
abundance: NA
v_gene: TRBV5-1
j_gene: TRBJ2-7
CDR3aa: ASSLRVAGSYEQY